This is a list of T cell receptor beta chains from one sample in a study of cytomegalovirus exposure and HLA in healthy donors. The protocol was immunoSEQ multiplex PCR, while the TCRdb copy is restricted to in-frame clones and leaves out a portion. The sample contains roughly 180,000 clones, approximately 89% of which appear only once. The sequenced material came from PBMCs. The receptor source for this set is a man aged 25 to 45 in good health and CMV-seropositive. Each CDR3 is given with its conserved first and last residue. The D gene is left open where the match is weak. Some rows have no size entry. The others give once, few or many, or a class for an expanded clone.

cdr3_length j_call d_call v_call clone_size cdr3_aa cdr3_nt
16 TRBJ2-1 TRBD2 TRBV9 - CASSDTGTSGSNEQFF TGTGCCAGCAGCGATACCGGGACTAGCGGGAGCAATGAGCAGTTCTTC
16 TRBJ2-1 TRBD2 TRBV14 - CASSQGLAGLYNEQFF TGTGCCAGCAGCCAAGGACTAGCGGGGCTATACAATGAGCAGTTCTTC
18 TRBJ2-1 - TRBV25-1 - CASSEGAELARSYNEQFF TGTGCCAGCAGTGAGGGGGCCGAACTAGCGAGGAGCTACAATGAGCAGTTCTTC
15 TRBJ1-1 - TRBV4-1 - CASSQGEGVSTEAFF TGCGCCAGCAGCCAAGGAGAGGGAGTTAGCACTGAAGCTTTCTTT
15 TRBJ2-5 - TRBV4-1 - CASSRLGLSEETQYF TGCGCCAGCAGCCGACTAGGGCTTTCCGAAGAGACCCAGTACTTC
18 TRBJ1-3 - TRBV5-1 - CASSLERQGRLSGNTIYF TGCGCCAGCAGCTTGGAGCGGCAGGGGCGGCTCTCTGGAAACACCATATATTTT
16 TRBJ2-1 TRBD2 TRBV6-5 - CASSYYGGSSYNEQFF TGTGCCAGCAGTTATTATGGCGGGAGCTCCTACAATGAGCAGTTCTTC
13 TRBJ1-5 TRBD1 TRBV2 - CASADRVGQPQHF TGTGCCAGCGCTGACAGGGTGGGTCAGCCCCAGCATTTT
12 TRBJ2-7 - TRBV5-5 - CASSLPYYEQYF TGTGCCAGCAGCTTGCCGTACTACGAGCAGTACTTC
13 TRBJ1-3 - TRBV15 once CATSTLSGNIIYF TGTGCCACCAGCACACTCTCTGGAAACATCATATATTTT
14 TRBJ1-3 - TRBV27 - CASSLSGAGNTIYF TGTGCCAGCAGTTTATCGGGGGCTGGAAACACCATATATTTT
16 TRBJ2-5 TRBD1 TRBV7-6 - CASSRGTGNVQETQYF TGTGCCAGCAGCCGTGGGACAGGCAACGTACAAGAGACCCAGTACTTC
14 TRBJ2-5 TRBD2 TRBV5-1 - CASRILAGRETQYF TGCGCCAGCCGCATTCTAGCGGGGCGAGAGACCCAGTACTTC
14 TRBJ2-2 - TRBV6-6 - CASSFAGATGELFF TGTGCCAGCAGTTTCGCAGGGGCGACCGGGGAGCTGTTTTTT
13 TRBJ1-2 - TRBV27 - CASSPRTGYGYTF TGTGCCAGCAGTCCACGAACGGGCTATGGCTACACCTTC
15 TRBJ1-6 TRBD1 TRBV7-9 few CASSHSGGWDSPLHF TGTGCCAGCAGCCATTCAGGGGGCTGGGATTCACCCCTCCACTTT
12 TRBJ1-1 - TRBV28 - CATGPLNTEAFF TGTGCCACCGGACCGCTGAACACTGAAGCTTTCTTT
14 TRBJ1-5 - TRBV4-3 - CASSQDLRNQPQHF TGCGCCAGCAGCCAAGATCTGCGTAATCAGCCCCAGCATTTT
16 TRBJ1-5 - TRBV19 few CASSIRAGGGNQPQHF TGTGCCAGTAGTATACGAGCGGGAGGCGGCAATCAGCCCCAGCATTTT
13 TRBJ1-1 TRBD1 TRBV29-1 - CSVRPTGGIEAFF TGCAGCGTCAGGCCGACAGGGGGAATTGAAGCTTTCTTT
20 TRBJ2-7 TRBD2 TRBV6-8 - CASTPRDRTSGSGPDYEQYF TGTGCCAGCACCCCAAGAGACCGGACTAGCGGGAGTGGTCCGGACTACGAGCAGTACTTC
14 TRBJ2-7 - TRBV5-6 - CASSFGRSPREQYF TGTGCCAGCAGCTTTGGCAGGTCTCCACGCGAGCAGTACTTC
10 TRBJ2-7 - TRBV2 - CASGAYEQYF TGTGCCAGCGGAGCTTACGAGCAGTACTTC
14 TRBJ1-1 - TRBV11-2 - CASSRIDRNTEAFF TGTGCCAGCAGCCGAATAGACAGGAACACTGAAGCTTTCTTT
17 TRBJ1-3 TRBD1 TRBV2 - CASSSRQGTNLGNTIYF TGTGCCAGCAGTTCGAGACAGGGAACTAACCTTGGGAACACCATATATTTT
14 TRBJ2-1 TRBD2 TRBV10-2 - CATLTSGAWDEQFF TGCGCCACCTTAACTAGCGGGGCGTGGGATGAGCAGTTCTTC
15 TRBJ1-5 TRBD1 TRBV7-2 - CASSPGQGVYQPQHF TGTGCCAGCAGCCCGGGACAGGGGGTCTATCAGCCCCAGCATTTT